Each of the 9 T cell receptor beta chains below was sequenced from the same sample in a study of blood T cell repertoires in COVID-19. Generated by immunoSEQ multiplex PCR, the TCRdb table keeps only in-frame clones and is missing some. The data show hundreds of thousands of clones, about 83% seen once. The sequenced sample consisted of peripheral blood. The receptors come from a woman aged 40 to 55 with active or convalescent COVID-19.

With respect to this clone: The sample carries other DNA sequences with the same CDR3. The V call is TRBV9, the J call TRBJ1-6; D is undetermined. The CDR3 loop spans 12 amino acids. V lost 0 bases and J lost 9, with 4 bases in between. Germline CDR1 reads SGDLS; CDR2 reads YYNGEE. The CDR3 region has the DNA TGTGCCAGCAGCGTAGGGGCTTCACCCCTCCACTTT. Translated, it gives CASSVGASPLHF.

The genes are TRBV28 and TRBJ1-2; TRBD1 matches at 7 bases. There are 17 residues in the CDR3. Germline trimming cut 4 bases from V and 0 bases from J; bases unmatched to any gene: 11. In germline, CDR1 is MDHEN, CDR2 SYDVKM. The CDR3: CASSSNAGGESNYGYTF. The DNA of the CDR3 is TGTGCCAGCAGTTCCAATGCAGGGGGAGAATCTAACTATGGCTACACCTTC.

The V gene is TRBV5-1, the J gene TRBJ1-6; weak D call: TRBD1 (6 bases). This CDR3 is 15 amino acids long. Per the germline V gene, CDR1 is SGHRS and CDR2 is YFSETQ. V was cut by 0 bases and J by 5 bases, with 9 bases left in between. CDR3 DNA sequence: TGCGCCAGCAGCTTGGACAGGGCTAATAATTCACCCCTCCACTTT. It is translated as CASSLDRANNSPLHF.

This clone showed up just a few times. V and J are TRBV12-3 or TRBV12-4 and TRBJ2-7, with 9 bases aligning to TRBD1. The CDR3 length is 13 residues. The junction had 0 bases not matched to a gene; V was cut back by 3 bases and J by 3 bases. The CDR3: CASSLGQGYEQYF. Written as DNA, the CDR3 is TGTGCCAGCAGTTTGGGACAGGGCTACGAGCAGTACTTC.

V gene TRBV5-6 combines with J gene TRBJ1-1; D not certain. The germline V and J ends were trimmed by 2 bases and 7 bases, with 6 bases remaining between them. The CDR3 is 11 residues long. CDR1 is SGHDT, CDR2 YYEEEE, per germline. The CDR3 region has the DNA TGTGCCAGCAGCTTACAGAGTGAAGCTTTCTTT. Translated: CASSLQSEAFF.

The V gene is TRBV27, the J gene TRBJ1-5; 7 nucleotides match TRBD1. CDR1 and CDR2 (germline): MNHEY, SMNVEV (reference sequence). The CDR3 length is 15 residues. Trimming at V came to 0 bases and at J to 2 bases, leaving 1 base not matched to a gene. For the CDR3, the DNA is TGTGCCAGCAGTTTATCAGGGGGCGGCAATCAGCCCCAGCATTTT. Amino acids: CASSLSGGGNQPQHF.

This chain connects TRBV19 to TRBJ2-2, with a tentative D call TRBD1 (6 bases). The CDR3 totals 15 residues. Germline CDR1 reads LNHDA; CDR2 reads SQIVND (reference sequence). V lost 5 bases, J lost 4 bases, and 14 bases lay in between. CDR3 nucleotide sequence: TGTGCCAGTAGTCCCGAGGGCAGGGGCACCGGGGAGCTGTTTTTT. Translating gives CASSPEGRGTGELFF.

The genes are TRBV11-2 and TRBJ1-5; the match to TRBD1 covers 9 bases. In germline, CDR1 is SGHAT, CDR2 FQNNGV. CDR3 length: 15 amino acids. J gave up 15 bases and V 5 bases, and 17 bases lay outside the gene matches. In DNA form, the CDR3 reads TGTGCCAGCAGCCCCACCACACCGGGACAGGGCCTCCTGCATTTT. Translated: CASSPTTPGQGLLHF.

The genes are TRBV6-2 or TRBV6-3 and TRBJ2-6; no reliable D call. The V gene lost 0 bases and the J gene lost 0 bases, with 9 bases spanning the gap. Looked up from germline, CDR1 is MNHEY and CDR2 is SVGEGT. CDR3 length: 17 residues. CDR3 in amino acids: CASSYSKSSSGANVLTF. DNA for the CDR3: TGTGCCAGCAGTTACTCGAAGTCCAGCTCTGGGGCCAACGTCCTGACTTTC.